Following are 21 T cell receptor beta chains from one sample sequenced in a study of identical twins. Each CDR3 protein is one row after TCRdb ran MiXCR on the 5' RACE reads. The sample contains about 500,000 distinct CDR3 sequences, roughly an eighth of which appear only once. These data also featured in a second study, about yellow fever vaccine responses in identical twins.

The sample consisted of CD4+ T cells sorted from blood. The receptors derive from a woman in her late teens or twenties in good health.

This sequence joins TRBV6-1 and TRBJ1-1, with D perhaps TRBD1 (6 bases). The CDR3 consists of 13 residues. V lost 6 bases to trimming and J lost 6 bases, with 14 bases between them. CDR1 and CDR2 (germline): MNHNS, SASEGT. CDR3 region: CASSPTGWSEAFF. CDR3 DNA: TGTGCCAGCAGCCCCACAGGGTGGTCTGAAGCTTTCTTT.

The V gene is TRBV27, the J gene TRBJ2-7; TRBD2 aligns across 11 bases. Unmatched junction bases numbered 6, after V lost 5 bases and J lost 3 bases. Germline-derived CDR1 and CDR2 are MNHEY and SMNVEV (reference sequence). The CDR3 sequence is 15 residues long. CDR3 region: CASSPRTSGHYEQYF. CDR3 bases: TGTGCCAGCAGTCCCCGGACTAGCGGGCACTACGAGCAGTACTTC.

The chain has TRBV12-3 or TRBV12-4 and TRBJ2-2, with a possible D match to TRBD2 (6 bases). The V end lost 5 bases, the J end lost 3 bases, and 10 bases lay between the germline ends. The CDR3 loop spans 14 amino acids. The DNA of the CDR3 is TGTGCCAGCAGTCCGGACTATTACACCGGGGAGCTGTTTTTT. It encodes CASSPDYYTGELFF.

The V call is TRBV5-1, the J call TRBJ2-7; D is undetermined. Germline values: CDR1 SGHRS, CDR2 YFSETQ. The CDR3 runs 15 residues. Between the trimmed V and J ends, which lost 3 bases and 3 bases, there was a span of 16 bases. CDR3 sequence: CASSSPARSHYEQYF. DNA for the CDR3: TGCGCCAGCAGCTCACCTGCGAGGTCCCACTACGAGCAGTACTTC.

The CDR3: CSVVARAPLPQYF. The CDR3 DNA reads TGCAGCGTTGTTGCAAGGGCCCCCCTCCCGCAGTACTTC. The genes are TRBV29-1 and TRBJ2-7; D unclear. The germline V gene encodes CDR1 SQVTM and CDR2 ANQGSEA. The CDR3 totals 13 residues. Between the trimmed V and J ends, which lost 4 bases and 9 bases, there was a span of 19 bases.

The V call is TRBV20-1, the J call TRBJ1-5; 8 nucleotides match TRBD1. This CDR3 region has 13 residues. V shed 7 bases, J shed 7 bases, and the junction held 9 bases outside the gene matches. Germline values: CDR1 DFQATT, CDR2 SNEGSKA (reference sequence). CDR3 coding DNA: TGCAGTGTCAGGTCAGGGGGCGACCAGCCCCAGCATTTT. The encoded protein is CSVRSGGDQPQHF.

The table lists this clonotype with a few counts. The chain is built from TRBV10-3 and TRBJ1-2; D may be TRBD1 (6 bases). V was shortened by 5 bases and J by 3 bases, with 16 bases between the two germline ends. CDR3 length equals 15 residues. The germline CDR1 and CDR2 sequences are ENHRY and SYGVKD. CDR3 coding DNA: TGTGCCATCAGTAGGACAGCTCCCCTAGACTATGGCTACACCTTC. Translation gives CAISRTAPLDYGYTF.

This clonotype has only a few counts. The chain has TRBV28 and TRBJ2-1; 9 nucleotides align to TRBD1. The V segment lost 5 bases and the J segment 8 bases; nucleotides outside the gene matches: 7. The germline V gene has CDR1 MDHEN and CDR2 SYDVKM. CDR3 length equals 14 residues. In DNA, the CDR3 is TGTGCCAGCAGTCAGCCGGGACAGGGCTATGAGCAGTTCTTC. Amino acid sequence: CASSQPGQGYEQFF. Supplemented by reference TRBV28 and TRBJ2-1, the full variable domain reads DVKVTQSSRYLVKRTGEKVFLECVQDMDHENMFWYRQDPGLGLRLIYFSYDVKMKEKGDIPEGYSVSREKKERFSLILESASTNQTSMYLCASSQPGQGYEQFFGPGTRLTVL.

The CDR3 region is CSAMVSGANVLTF. CDR3 nucleotides: TGCAGTGCTATGGTCTCTGGGGCCAACGTCCTGACTTTC. The V gene is TRBV20-1, the J gene TRBJ2-6; D uncertain. Trimming stripped 4 bases from V and 0 bases from J, with 4 bases between. Germline V gene lookup returns CDR1 DFQATT and CDR2 SNEGSKA (reference sequence). CDR3 length: 13 residues.

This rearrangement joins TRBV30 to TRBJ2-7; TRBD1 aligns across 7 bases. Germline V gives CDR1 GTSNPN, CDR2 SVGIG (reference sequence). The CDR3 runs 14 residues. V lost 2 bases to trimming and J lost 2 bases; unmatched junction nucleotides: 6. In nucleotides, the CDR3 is TGTGCCTGGAGTCCCTACACAGGGGCCTACGAGCAGTACTTC. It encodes CAWSPYTGAYEQYF. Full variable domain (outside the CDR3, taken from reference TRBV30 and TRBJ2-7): SQTIHQWPATLVQPVGSPLSLECTVEGTSNPNLYWYRQAAGRGLQLLFYSVGIGQISSEVPQNLSASRPQDRQFILSSKKLLLSDSGFYLCAWSPYTGAYEQYFGPGTRLTVT.

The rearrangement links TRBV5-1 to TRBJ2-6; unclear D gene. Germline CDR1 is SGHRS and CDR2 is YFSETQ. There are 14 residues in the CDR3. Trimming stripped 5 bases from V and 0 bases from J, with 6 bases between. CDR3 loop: CASSGNSGANVLTF. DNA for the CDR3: TGCGCCAGCAGTGGTAACTCTGGGGCCAACGTCCTGACTTTC.

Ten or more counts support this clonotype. Here the CDR3 DNA reads TGTGCCAGCACCAAGTGGGGCGGCGAAGAGACCCAGTACTTC. Translating it yields CASTKWGGEETQYF. The V call is TRBV7-8, the J call TRBJ2-5; possible D gene TRBD1, 5 bases. The V gene lost 7 bases and the J gene lost 3 bases, with 15 bases spanning the gap. The CDR3 is 14 amino acids. Germline CDR1 SGHVS, CDR2 FQNEAQ.

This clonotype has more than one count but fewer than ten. CDR3 in DNA: TGTGCCAGCAGTGCCCCGGGACAATATTCACCCCTCCACTTT. Its protein is CASSAPGQYSPLHF. This chain connects TRBV25-1 to TRBJ1-6, with D perhaps TRBD1 (6 bases). The CDR3 loop spans 14 amino acids. The germline CDR1 and CDR2 sequences are MGHDK and SYGVNS. Trimming left V 4 bases short and J 8 bases short, with 12 bases between.

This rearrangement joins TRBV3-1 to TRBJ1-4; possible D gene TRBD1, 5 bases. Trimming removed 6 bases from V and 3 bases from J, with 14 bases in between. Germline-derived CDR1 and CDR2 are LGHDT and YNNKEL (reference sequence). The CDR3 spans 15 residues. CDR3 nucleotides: TGTGCCAGCAGTCCGCCGGGGGGTTCTAATGAAAAACTGTTTTTT. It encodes CASSPPGGSNEKLFF.

The CDR3 DNA is TGTGCCAGCTCACCGATTTTCGGGGCTAGCACAGATACGCAGTATTTT. Encoded protein: CASSPIFGASTDTQYF. The chain couples TRBV18 to TRBJ2-3, with D perhaps being TRBD1 or TRBD2 (5 bases each). Germline CDR1 and CDR2: KGHSH and LQKENI. This CDR3 has 16 residues. Trimming removed 3 bases from V and 0 bases from J, with 13 bases in between.

The CDR3 coding sequence is TGCAGTGCAATACCGGGACAGGGGGCCTACGAGCAGTACTTC. It is translated as CSAIPGQGAYEQYF. The chain couples TRBV20-1 to TRBJ2-7; 11 bases fit TRBD1. CDR1 and CDR2 from the germline V gene are DFQATT and SNEGSKA (reference sequence). The CDR3 has 14 amino acids. Trimming at V came to 6 bases and at J to 2 bases, leaving 6 bases not matched to a gene.

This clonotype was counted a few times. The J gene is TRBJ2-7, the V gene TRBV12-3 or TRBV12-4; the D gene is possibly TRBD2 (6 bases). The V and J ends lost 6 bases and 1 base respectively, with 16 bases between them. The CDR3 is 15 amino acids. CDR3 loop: CASRQKAGRSYEQYF. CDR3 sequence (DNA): TGTGCCAGCAGACAAAAAGCGGGTAGGTCCTACGAGCAGTACTTC.

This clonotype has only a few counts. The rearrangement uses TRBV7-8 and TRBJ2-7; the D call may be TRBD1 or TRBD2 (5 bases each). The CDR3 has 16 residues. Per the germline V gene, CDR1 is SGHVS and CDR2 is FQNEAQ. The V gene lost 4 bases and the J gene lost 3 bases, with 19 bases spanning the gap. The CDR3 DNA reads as TGTGCCAGCAGCTCGATCGGGACCGTTGGCGGCTACGAGCAGTACTTC. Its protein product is CASSSIGTVGGYEQYF.

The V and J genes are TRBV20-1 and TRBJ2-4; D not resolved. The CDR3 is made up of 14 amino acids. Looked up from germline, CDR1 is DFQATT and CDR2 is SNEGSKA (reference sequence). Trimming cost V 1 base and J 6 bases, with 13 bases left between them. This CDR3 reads CSARASMSGNIQYF. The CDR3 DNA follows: TGCAGTGCTAGAGCGTCTATGTCGGGAAACATTCAGTACTTC.

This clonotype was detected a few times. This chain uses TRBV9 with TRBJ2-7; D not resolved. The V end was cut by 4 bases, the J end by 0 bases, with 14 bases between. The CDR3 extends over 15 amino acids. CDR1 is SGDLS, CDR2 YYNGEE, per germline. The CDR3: CASSRRQEASYEQYF. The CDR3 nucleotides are TGTGCCAGCAGCCGCAGGCAGGAAGCCTCCTACGAGCAGTACTTC.

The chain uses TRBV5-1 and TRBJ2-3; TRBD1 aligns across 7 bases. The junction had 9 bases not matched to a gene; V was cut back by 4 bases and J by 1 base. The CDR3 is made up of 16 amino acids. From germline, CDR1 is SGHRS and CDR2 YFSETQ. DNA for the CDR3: TGCGCCAGCAGCCCAGACAGGGAAAGGGGCACAGATACGCAGTATTTT. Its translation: CASSPDRERGTDTQYF.